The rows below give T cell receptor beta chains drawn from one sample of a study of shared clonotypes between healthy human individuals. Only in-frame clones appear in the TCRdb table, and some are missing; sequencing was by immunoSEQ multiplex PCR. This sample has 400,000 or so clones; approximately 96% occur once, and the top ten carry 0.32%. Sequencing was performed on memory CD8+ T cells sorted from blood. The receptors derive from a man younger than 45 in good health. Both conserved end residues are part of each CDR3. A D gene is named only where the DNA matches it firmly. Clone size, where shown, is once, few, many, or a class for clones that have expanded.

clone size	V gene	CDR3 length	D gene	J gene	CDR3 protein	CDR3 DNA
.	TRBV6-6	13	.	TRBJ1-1	CASLGRMNTEAFF	TGTGCCAGCCTTGGGCGGATGAACACTGAAGCTTTCTTT
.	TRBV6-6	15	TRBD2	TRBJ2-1	CASSDQGEGRNEQFF	TGTGCCAGCAGTGATCAAGGGGAGGGACGCAATGAGCAGTTCTTC
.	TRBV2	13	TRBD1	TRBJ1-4	CASGQGTNEKLFF	TGTGCCAGCGGACAGGGCACTAATGAAAAACTGTTTTTT
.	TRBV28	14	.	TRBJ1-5	CASSSGAYNQPQHF	TGTGCCAGCAGTTCAGGGGCCTACAATCAGCCCCAGCATTTT
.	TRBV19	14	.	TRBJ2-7	CASSIAGSSYEQYF	TGTGCCAGTAGTATAGCAGGGAGCTCCTACGAGCAGTACTTC
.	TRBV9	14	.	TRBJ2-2	CASSDRLNTGELFF	TGTGCCAGCAGCGACAGATTAAACACCGGGGAGCTGTTTTTT
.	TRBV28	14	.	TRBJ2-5	CASTIRDTHGTQYF	TGTGCCAGCACTATTAGGGACACTCACGGGACCCAGTACTTC
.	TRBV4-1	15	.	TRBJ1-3	CASSQTGTTGNTIYF	TGCGCCAGCAGCCAAACCGGGACAACTGGAAACACCATATATTTT
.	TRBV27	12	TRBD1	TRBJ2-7	CASKGQVNEQYF	TGTGCCAGCAAGGGACAGGTTAACGAGCAGTACTTC
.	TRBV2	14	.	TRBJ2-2	CASSGQTNTGELFF	TGTGCCAGCAGTGGTCAGACGAACACCGGGGAGCTGTTTTTT
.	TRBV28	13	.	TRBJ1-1	CASRSGVNTEAFF	TGTGCCAGCAGATCGGGTGTGAACACTGAAGCTTTCTTT
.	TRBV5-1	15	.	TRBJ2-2	CASSFGVVNTGELFF	TGCGCCAGCAGCTTCGGAGTTGTGAACACCGGGGAGCTGTTTTTT
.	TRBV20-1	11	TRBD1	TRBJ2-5	CSARQGATQYF	TGCAGTGCTAGACAGGGGGCGACCCAGTACTTC
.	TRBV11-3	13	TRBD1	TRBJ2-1	CASSLDRDRDLFF	TGTGCCAGCAGCTTAGACCGGGACAGGGACCTGTTCTTC
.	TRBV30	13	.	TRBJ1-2	CAWSQGNDYGYTF	TGTGCCTGGAGTCAGGGAAACGACTATGGCTACACCTTC
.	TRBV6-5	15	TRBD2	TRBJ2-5	CASSPLGRGQETQYF	TGTGCCAGCAGCCCCCTGGGGAGGGGCCAAGAGACCCAGTACTTC
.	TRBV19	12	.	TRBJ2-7	CASSIPPYEQYF	TGTGCCAGTAGTATCCCTCCCTACGAGCAGTACTTC
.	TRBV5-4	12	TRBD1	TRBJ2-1	CASSLGDSEQFF	TGTGCCAGCAGCTTGGGGGACAGCGAGCAGTTCTTC
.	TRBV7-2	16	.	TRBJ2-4	CASSLAPQGPKNIQYF	TGTGCCAGCAGCTTAGCGCCTCAGGGACCTAAAAACATTCAGTACTTC
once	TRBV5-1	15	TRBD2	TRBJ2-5	CASRSGASGLETQYF	TGCGCCAGCAGATCAGGGGCTAGCGGGTTGGAGACCCAGTACTTC
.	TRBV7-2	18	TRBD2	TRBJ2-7	CASSPRPPPLAGAYEQYF	TGTGCCAGCAGCCCCCGGCCTCCCCCACTAGCGGGAGCCTACGAGCAGTACTTC
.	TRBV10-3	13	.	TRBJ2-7	CAIEIQGPYEQYF	TGTGCCATCGAAATCCAGGGGCCCTACGAGCAGTACTTC
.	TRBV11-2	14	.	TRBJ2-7	CASSSLGGGYEQYF	TGTGCCAGCAGTTCCTTAGGGGGAGGCTACGAGCAGTACTTC
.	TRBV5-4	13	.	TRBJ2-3	CASSLGSSDTQYF	TGTGCCAGCAGCTTGGGCAGCTCAGATACGCAGTATTTT
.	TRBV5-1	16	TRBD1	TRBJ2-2	CASRRSGTGNTGELFF	TGCGCCAGCAGACGTTCCGGGACAGGGAACACCGGGGAGCTGTTTTTT
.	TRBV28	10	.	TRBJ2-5	CASSGETQYF	TGTGCCAGCAGTGGTGAGACCCAGTACTTC
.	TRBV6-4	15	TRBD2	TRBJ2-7	CASPPPASGAYEQYF	TGTGCCTCACCTCCCCCGGCTAGCGGAGCCTACGAGCAGTACTTC
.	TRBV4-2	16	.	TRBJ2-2	CASSHATGFGAGELFF	TGTGCCAGCAGCCACGCTACAGGGTTTGGGGCCGGGGAGCTGTTTTTT
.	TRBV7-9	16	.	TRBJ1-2	CASSLVGRGRNYGYTF	TGTGCCAGCAGCTTAGTCGGGCGGGGGCGTAACTATGGCTACACCTTC
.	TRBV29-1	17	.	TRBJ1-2	CSVVGTGPYPLNYGYTF	TGCAGCGTGGTCGGAACAGGGCCATATCCCCTTAACTATGGCTACACCTTC
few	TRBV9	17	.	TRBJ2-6	CASSVASWASGANVLTF	TGTGCCAGCAGCGTAGCCTCATGGGCCTCTGGGGCCAACGTCCTGACTTTC
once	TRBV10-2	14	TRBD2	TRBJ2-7	CASSYPSGAYEQYF	TGCGCCAGCAGTTACCCGAGCGGGGCCTACGAGCAGTACTTC
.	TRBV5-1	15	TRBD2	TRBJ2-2	CASSLVGGSTGELFF	TGCGCCAGCAGCTTAGTGGGAGGGAGCACCGGGGAGCTGTTTTTT
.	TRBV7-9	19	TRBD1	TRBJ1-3	CASSPLASDRAPSGNTIYF	TGTGCCAGCAGCCCACTCGCTTCGGACAGGGCGCCCTCTGGAAACACCATATATTTT
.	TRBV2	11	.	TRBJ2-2	CASNRAGELFF	TGTGCCAGCAACCGCGCCGGGGAGCTGTTTTTT
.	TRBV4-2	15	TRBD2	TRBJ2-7	CASSPGGTSSYEQYF	TGTGCCAGCAGCCCCGGGGGGACGAGCTCCTACGAGCAGTACTTC
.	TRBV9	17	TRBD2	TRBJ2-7	CASSVPLTSGSSYEQYF	TGTGCCAGCAGCGTACCCCTAACTAGCGGGAGCTCCTACGAGCAGTACTTC
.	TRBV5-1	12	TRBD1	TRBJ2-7	CASSFGQGEQYF	TGCGCCAGCAGCTTCGGACAGGGCGAGCAGTACTTC
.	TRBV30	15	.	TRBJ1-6	CAWRATVSYNSPLHF	TGTGCCTGGAGAGCGACGGTCTCCTATAATTCACCCCTCCACTTT
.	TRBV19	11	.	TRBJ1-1	CASTELGEAFF	TGTGCCAGTACCGAATTGGGTGAAGCTTTCTTT
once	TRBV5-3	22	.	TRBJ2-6	CARSFSNGTGCIIFSGANVLTF	TGTGCCAGAAGCTTCAGTAATGGGACCGGCTGTATTATCTTCTCTGGGGCCAACGTCCTGACTTTC
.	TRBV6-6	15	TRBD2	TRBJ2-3	CASSYGLAGEDTQYF	TGTGCCAGCAGTTACGGCCTAGCGGGTGAAGATACGCAGTATTTT
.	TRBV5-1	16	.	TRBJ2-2	CASSLESLRLTGELFF	TGCGCCAGCAGCTTGGAGTCGTTGCGACTCACCGGGGAGCTGTTTTTT
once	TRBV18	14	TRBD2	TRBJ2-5	CASSPTSGGETQYF	TGTGCCAGCTCACCCACTAGCGGAGGGGAGACCCAGTACTTC
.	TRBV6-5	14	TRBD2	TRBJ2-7	CASSYWREGKEQYF	TGTGCCAGCAGTTACTGGCGGGAGGGGAAAGAGCAGTACTTC
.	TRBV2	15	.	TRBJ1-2	CASSEGKGRPYGYTF	TGTGCCAGCAGTGAAGGGAAGGGGCGTCCGTATGGCTACACCTTC
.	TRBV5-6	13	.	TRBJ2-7	CASSPWDMYEQYF	TGTGCCAGCAGCCCTTGGGACATGTACGAGCAGTACTTC
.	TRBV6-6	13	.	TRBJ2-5	CASSHASRETQYF	TGTGCCAGCAGTCACGCCTCACGGGAGACCCAGTACTTC
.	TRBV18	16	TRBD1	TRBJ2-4	CASSPGQGYTKNIQYF	TGTGCCAGCTCACCGGGACAGGGTTATACCAAAAACATTCAGTACTTC
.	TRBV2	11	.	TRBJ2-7	CASSNLYEQYF	TGTGCCAGCAGTAACCTTTACGAGCAGTACTTC
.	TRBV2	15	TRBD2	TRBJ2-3	CASSVLAGGPDTQYF	TGTGCCAGCAGTGTCCTTGCGGGAGGGCCCGATACGCAGTATTTT
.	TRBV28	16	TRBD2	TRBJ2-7	CASSSGGAPSSYEQYF	TGTGCCAGCAGCTCGGGGGGGGCTCCTAGCTCCTACGAGCAGTACTTC
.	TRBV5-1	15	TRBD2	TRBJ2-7	CASSSGLAGNYEQYF	TGCGCCAGCAGCTCAGGACTAGCGGGTAACTACGAGCAGTACTTC
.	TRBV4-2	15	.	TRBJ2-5	CASSQDDGSGETQYF	TGTGCCAGCAGCCAAGATGACGGGAGCGGCGAGACCCAGTACTTC
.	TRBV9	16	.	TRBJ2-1	CASSAMNRVDYNEQFF	TGTGCCAGCAGCGCAATGAACCGGGTGGACTACAATGAGCAGTTCTTC
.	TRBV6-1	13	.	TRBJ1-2	CASRRTKADGYTF	TGTGCCAGCAGAAGGACAAAAGCGGACGGCTACACCTTC
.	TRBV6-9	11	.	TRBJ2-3	CASSLRGTQYF	TGTGCCAGCAGTCTCAGGGGTACGCAGTATTTT
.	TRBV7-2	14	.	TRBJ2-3	CASSLSKGTDTQYF	TGTGCCAGCAGCCTTTCCAAGGGCACAGATACGCAGTATTTT
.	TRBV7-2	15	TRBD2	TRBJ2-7	CASSSSGTSSYEQYF	TGTGCCAGCAGCTCCTCCGGGACTAGCTCCTACGAGCAGTACTTC
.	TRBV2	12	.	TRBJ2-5	CASTRGRETQYF	TGTGCCAGCACCAGGGGTAGGGAGACCCAGTACTTC